This TCR beta chain is drawn from a study of tumor-infiltrating lymphocytes in oesophageal squamous cell carcinoma. A single record per CDR3 protein comes from TCRdb applying MiXCR to the PCR reads. The table records about 12,000 distinct CDR3 sequences, roughly 54% of them present only once. Germline assignment: CDR1 SGHVS and CDR2 FNYEAQ. CDR3 size: 15 residues. Trimming pared 5 bases from V and 0 bases from J, leaving 10 bases between. The sequenced sample was esophageal tumor tissue. This chain uses TRBV7-6 with TRBJ2-2; D might be TRBD2 (5 bases). This sequence was found in a female donor with esophageal squamous cell carcinoma. CDR3 region: CASSTRRANTGELFF. The DNA for the CDR3 is TGTGCCAGCAGCACCCGGCGGGCGAACACCGGGGAGCTGTTTTTT.